This T cell receptor beta chain is drawn from a study of blood T cell repertoires in COVID-19. Background on the study: Some COVID-19 samples were acute and others convalescent; all came from the United States, Italy and Spain. The cDNA or gDNA used as material had been derived from T cells, B-cell-depleted T cells, or PBMCs.

Under the authors' procedure: Scientists estimated how many nucleated cells there were by amplifying reference gene primers. Repertoires were generated with immunoSEQ multiplex PCR, while TCRdb's copy carries only in-frame clones and drops some. The DNA was the basis for D and trimming; V, J and clone size are from that table. The sample has tens of thousands of clones; 75% to 90% are singletons. The TCR was taken from a human donor with acute or convalescent COVID-19. The donor label of this sample is uncertain. Sequencing was done on a sample of peripheral blood.

The CDR3 DNA reads TGCAGTGCTAGTATCAGTGACACTGAAGCTTTCTTT. It yields the protein CSASISDTEAFF. This chain connects TRBV20-1 to TRBJ1-1; D uncertain. Trimming took 3 bases from V and 3 from J, leaving 8 bases between them. Germline V gene lookup returns CDR1 DFQATT and CDR2 SNEGSKA (reference sequence). The CDR3 totals 12 residues.